Here is one T cell receptor (beta chain) with its context. Seattle patients were enrolled while actively infected and followed longitudinally. The germline V gene encodes CDR1 SGHTA and CDR2 FQGTGA. V dropped 0 bases and J dropped 3 bases, with 27 bases sitting between them. CDR3 length: 21 residues. The sample is drawn from a study of blood T cell repertoires in COVID-19. As for the study in general: Specimens from acute and convalescent COVID-19 originated in the United States, Italy and Spain. The cDNA or gDNA used as material had been derived from T cells, B-cell-depleted T cells, or PBMCs.

The table came from immunoSEQ multiplex PCR; TCRdb's copy has only in-frame clones and leaves some out. The data hold fewer than 350,000 clones, with roughly 87% observed a single time. This clonotype was obtained from a woman aged 60-70 years with COVID-19, enrolled during active disease. Sequenced sample: peripheral blood. This chain joins TRBV7-3 and TRBJ2-4, with D perhaps TRBD2 (5 bases). CDR3 bases: TGTGCCAGCAGCTTAACAGTCTGGCTAGCAAATAAAAACAGAGGCAAAAACATTCAGTACTTC. Its translation: CASSLTVWLANKNRGKNIQYF.